This passage covers 2 T cell receptor beta chains from one sample sequenced in a study of blood T cells in healthy people across ages. Combining a sample-barcoded 5' primer with a J-beta primer mix, a second PCR ran for about 7 to 11 cycles. TCRdb ran MiXCR on the 5' RACE reads and lists one entry per CDR3 protein. Among hundreds of thousands of distinct CDR3 sequences listed, under 25% were seen once. The sequencing sample was made of blood. Receptor source: an older man in good health.

This clonotype has a handful of counts. V and J are TRBV5-4 and TRBJ2-6; TRBD2 is a possible D gene (6 bases). This CDR3 has 18 residues. From germline, CDR1 is SGHNT and CDR2 YYREEE (reference sequence). Trimming removed 3 bases at V and 0 bases at J, with 16 bases between. CDR3 region: CASSSIQKRVSGANVLTF. The CDR3 DNA reads TGTGCCAGCAGCTCAATACAAAAGCGGGTCTCTGGGGCCAACGTCCTGACTTTC.

This chain connects TRBV20-1 to TRBJ2-7; tentatively, D is TRBD1 (5 bases). Trimming removed 2 bases at V and 6 bases at J, with 17 bases between. Germline V CDR1 and CDR2: DFQATT, SNEGSKA (reference sequence). The CDR3 is 14 amino acids. CDR3 nucleotide sequence: TGCAGTGCTAGACGAGACAGCCCTACCTGCGAGCAGTACTTC. It yields the protein CSARRDSPTCEQYF.